This entry is about one TCR beta chain. The antigen remains unidentified. Libraries were prepared by immunoSEQ multiplex PCR; TCRdb keeps only in-frame clonotypes and omits some of them. The sample lists 90,000 to 130,000 clones, roughly 86% occurring once. The data stem from a study of radiotherapy plus CTLA-4 blockade in lung cancer. Study details: An objective response was seen in 15% to 20% of patients, and disease control in about 31%.

The study treated chemo-refractory metastatic non-small-cell lung cancer patients with focal radiation plus ipilimumab CTLA-4 blockade. V lost 3 bases to trimming and J lost 3 bases, with 9 bases between them. Germline values: CDR1 SGHRS, CDR2 YFSETQ. There are 13 residues in the CDR3. Study findings and constraints: Researchers report tumor-derived TCR clones expanding in blood after radiotherapy plus ipilimumab.

The chain carries TRBV5-1 and TRBJ1-1; a possible D gene is TRBD1 (5 bases). This sequence was found in a human donor with non-small cell lung cancer that progressed on radiotherapy plus ipilimumab. Some clones in this sample may be carry-over from other donors' samples. The sample here was peripheral blood, taken from a patient treated with radiotherapy plus ipilimumab. As DNA, the CDR3 is TGCGCCAGCAGCTGGGGGGGAGACACTGAAGCTTTCTTT. This codes for CASSWGGDTEAFF.